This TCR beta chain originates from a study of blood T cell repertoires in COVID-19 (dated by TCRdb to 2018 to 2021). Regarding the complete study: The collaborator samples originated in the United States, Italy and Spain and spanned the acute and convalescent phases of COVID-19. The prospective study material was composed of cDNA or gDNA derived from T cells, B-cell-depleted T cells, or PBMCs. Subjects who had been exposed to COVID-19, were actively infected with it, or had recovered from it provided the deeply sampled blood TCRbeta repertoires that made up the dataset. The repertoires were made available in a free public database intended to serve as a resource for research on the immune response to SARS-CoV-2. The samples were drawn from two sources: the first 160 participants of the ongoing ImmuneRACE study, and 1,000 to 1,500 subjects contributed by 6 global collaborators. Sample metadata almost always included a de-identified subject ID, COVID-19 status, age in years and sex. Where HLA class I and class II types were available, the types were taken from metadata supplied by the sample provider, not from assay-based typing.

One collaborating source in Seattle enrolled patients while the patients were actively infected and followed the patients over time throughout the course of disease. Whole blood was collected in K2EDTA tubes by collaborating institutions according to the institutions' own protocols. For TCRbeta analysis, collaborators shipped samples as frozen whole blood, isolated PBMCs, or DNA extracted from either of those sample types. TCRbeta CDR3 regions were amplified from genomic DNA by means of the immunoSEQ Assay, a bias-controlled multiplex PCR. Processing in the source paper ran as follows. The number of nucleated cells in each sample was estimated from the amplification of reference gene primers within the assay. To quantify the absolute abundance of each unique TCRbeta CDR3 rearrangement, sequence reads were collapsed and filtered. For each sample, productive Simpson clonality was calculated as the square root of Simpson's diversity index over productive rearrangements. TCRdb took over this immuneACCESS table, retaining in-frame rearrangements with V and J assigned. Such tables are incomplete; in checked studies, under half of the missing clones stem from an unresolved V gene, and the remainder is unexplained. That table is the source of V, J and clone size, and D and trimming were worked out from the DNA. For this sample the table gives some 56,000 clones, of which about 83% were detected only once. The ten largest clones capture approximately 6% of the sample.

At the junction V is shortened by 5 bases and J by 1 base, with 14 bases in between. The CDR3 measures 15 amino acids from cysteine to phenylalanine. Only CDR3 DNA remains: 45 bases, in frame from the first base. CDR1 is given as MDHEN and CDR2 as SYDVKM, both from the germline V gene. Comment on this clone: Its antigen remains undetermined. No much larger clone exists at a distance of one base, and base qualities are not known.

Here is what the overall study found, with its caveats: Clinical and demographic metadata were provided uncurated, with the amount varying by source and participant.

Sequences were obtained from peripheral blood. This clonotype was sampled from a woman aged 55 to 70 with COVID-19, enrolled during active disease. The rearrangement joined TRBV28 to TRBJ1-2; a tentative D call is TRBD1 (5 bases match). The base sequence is TGTGCCAGCAGTCCAGATGGGCAGGGTAACTATGGCTACACCTTC. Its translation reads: CASSPDGQGNYGYTF.